This T cell receptor beta chain was sequenced for a study of early T cells in non-severe SARS-CoV-2 infection. Looking at the study overall: It was bulk RNA from unsorted whole blood that was sequenced, and the chains were unpaired. Findings and caveats of the study: Database matching using VDJdb favored anti-spike CD8 responses, with private and CD4 specificities left missing.

The length of the CDR3 is 15 residues. Germline assignment: CDR1 LNHDA and CDR2 SQIVND (reference sequence). V lost 6 bases to trimming and J lost 1 base, with 12 bases between them. In the library, individual cDNA molecules carried attached unique molecular identifiers. MiXCR, run by TCRdb on the 5' RACE reads, gives a single entry per CDR3 protein. The sample has some 49,000 distinct CDR3 sequences, 12% seen once; the top ten hold approximately 9.1%. This clonotype has ten or more counts. Antigen specificity is unknown. The rearrangement links TRBV19 to TRBJ2-2; a weak D match, TRBD2 (5 bases). Sample: whole blood. This clonotype originated in an adult who was a healthcare worker with PCR-confirmed SARS-CoV-2 infection or an uninfected control (not recorded which). The chain's CDR3 is CASSQKEVNTGELFF. CDR3 bases: TGTGCCAGTAGCCAAAAGGAGGTGAACACCGGGGAGCTGTTTTTT.